The 15 T cell receptor beta chains reported below all come from one sample, sequenced in a study of blood T cell repertoires in COVID-19. The protocol was immunoSEQ multiplex PCR, while the TCRdb copy is restricted to in-frame clones and leaves out a portion. This sample has about 310,000 clones, with roughly 91% found just once. The sequencing input was peripheral blood. Source of these receptors: a man aged 45 to 65 with active or convalescent COVID-19.

The chain is built from TRBV5-8 and TRBJ2-7, with a tentative D call TRBD1 (6 bases). The CDR3 extends over 15 amino acids. In germline, CDR1 is SGHTS, CDR2 YDEGEE. V shed 4 bases and J shed 3 bases, with 17 bases lying between them. As DNA, the CDR3 is TGTGCCAGCAGCGTATTACTCAGGGGTTTCTACGAGCAGTACTTC. It codes for CASSVLLRGFYEQYF.

V is TRBV7-9 and J is TRBJ1-2; the match to TRBD1 covers 7 bases. The V gene end was trimmed by 8 bases and the J gene end by 9 bases; junction bases not matched to a gene: 9. The CDR3 covers 12 residues. CDR1 is SEHNR and CDR2 is FQNEAQ in the germline V gene (reference sequence). The CDR3 nucleotides are TGTGCCAGCTCTACACCGGACAGGCGCTACACCTTC. Amino acids: CASSTPDRRYTF.

This clone has a handful of counts. V gene TRBV7-9 combines with J gene TRBJ2-6, with 11 bases aligning to TRBD2. Germline V gives CDR1 SEHNR, CDR2 FQNEAQ (reference sequence). Trimming at V came to 2 bases and at J to 4 bases, leaving 4 bases not matched to a gene. This CDR3 comprises 17 residues. CDR3 bases: TGTGCCAGCAGCTTAACTAGCGGGAGCGGAGGGGCCAACGTCCTGACTTTC. As protein: CASSLTSGSGGANVLTF.

The CDR3 region is CASSKGQPSYGYTF. Here the CDR3 DNA reads TGTGCCAGCAGCAAGGGACAGCCGAGCTATGGCTACACCTTC. V is TRBV5-6 and J is TRBJ1-2, with 7 bases matching TRBD1. J gave up 4 bases and V 4 bases, and 7 bases lay outside the gene matches. The CDR3 has 14 residues. CDR1 is SGHDT and CDR2 is YYEEEE in the germline V gene.

This sequence joins TRBV6-5 and TRBJ1-2; D gene ambiguous. The CDR3 runs 13 residues. The ends were cut back, 2 bases at V and 6 bases at J, with 10 bases in the middle. Germline V gene data show CDR1 as MNHEY and CDR2 as SVGAGI. CDR3 loop: CASSYRQAHGYTF. The CDR3 DNA follows: TGTGCCAGCAGTTACAGACAAGCTCATGGCTACACCTTC.

The V call is TRBV21-1, the J call TRBJ2-5; the table names TRBD2, a call not compared with the DNA. TRBV21-1 is a pseudogene locus. The CDR3 is 16 amino acids. The CDR3 sequence is CASSKVWRGRQETQYF. In nucleotides, the CDR3 is TGTGCCAGCAGCAAAGTTTGGCGGGGGAGACAAGAGACCCAGTACTTC.

V usage is TRBV25-1 and J usage is TRBJ2-3, with 11 bases lining up with TRBD2. The junction had 3 bases not matched to a gene; V was cut back by 5 bases and J by 2 bases. From germline, CDR1 is MGHDK and CDR2 SYGVNS. There are 15 residues in the CDR3. The CDR3 region is CASSTSGGNTDTQYF. The CDR3 coding sequence is TGTGCCAGCAGTACTAGCGGGGGAAACACAGATACGCAGTATTTT.

The CDR3 protein is CASSQVRDTYEQYF. The CDR3 region has the DNA TGCGCCAGCAGCCAAGTCAGGGATACCTACGAGCAGTACTTC. The rearrangement uses TRBV4-1 and TRBJ2-7; a possible D gene is TRBD1 (5 bases). Trimming cost V 1 base and J 2 bases, with 9 bases left between them. Per the germline V gene, CDR1 is MGHRA and CDR2 is YSYEKL. The CDR3 runs 14 residues.

The chain employs TRBV21-1 and TRBJ1-2; the D call of TRBD1 is as the table states it, not checked on the DNA. TRBV21-1 is designated a pseudogene. The CDR3 extends over 15 amino acids. CDR3 in DNA: TGTGCCAGCAGCAGACCGGGACAGGGGGCGTATGGCTACACCTTC. It translates to CASSRPGQGAYGYTF.

This clone appeared a few times. The V call is TRBV27, the J call TRBJ2-5; D not certain. The CDR3 has 11 residues. Trimming removed 10 bases at V and 4 bases at J, with 10 bases between. The germline CDR1 and CDR2 sequences are MNHEY and SMNVEV (reference sequence). The CDR3 DNA reads as TGTGCCAACTTCTCCTTAGAGACCCAGTACTTC. Residues: CANFSLETQYF.

CDR3 amino acids: CASSRGEGGINQPQHF. CDR3 nucleotide sequence: TGCGCCAGCAGCCGAGGCGAGGGGGGGATCAATCAGCCCCAGCATTTT. V usage is TRBV4-1 and J usage is TRBJ1-5; weak D call: TRBD1 (6 bases). The V end lost 4 bases, the J end lost 3 bases, and 16 bases lay between the germline ends. Looked up from germline, CDR1 is MGHRA and CDR2 is YSYEKL. The CDR3 runs 16 residues.

The chain has TRBV28 and TRBJ2-3, with TRBD2 identical over 12 bases. CDR1 and CDR2 (germline): MDHEN, SYDVKM. V trimming: 5 bases; J trimming: 1 base; junction bases outside the gene matches: 16. The CDR3 spans 20 residues. The CDR3 region is CASSLTPPSGGAGGTDTQYF. DNA for the CDR3: TGTGCCAGCAGTCTGACCCCCCCTAGCGGGGGGGCCGGTGGCACAGATACGCAGTATTTT.

The V call is TRBV5-4, the J call TRBJ2-3; 12 bases map to TRBD2. The CDR3 has 15 amino acids. The V and J ends lost 5 bases and 6 bases, in that order; junction bases with no gene match: 7. Germline V gene sequence: CDR1 SGHNT, CDR2 YYREEE (reference sequence). In nucleotides, the CDR3 is TGTGCCAGCAGTCATCGAACTAGCGGGGGGGATACGCAGTATTTT. Translation gives CASSHRTSGGDTQYF.

This clone was recorded a few times. J is TRBJ1-5 and V is TRBV4-1, with D unresolved. Germline assignment: CDR1 MGHRA and CDR2 YSYEKL. The CDR3 sequence is 15 residues long. V shed 1 base and J shed 0 bases, with 7 bases lying between them. As DNA, the CDR3 is TGCGCCAGCAGCCAAGGAGGCTATAGCAATCAGCCCCAGCATTTT. It yields the protein CASSQGGYSNQPQHF.

This rearrangement joins TRBV4-1 to TRBJ1-1; a weak D match, TRBD1 (6 bases). In germline, CDR1 is MGHRA, CDR2 YSYEKL. V was trimmed by 4 bases and J by 0 bases, leaving 12 bases between them. The CDR3 is made up of 15 amino acids. The CDR3, as DNA: TGCGCCAGCAGCCCCACAGGGTTCATGAACACTGAAGCTTTCTTT. Translation gives CASSPTGFMNTEAFF.